The table lists the clone carrying this T cell receptor (beta chain) with a count of one. V shed 4 bases and J shed 2 bases, with 12 bases lying between them. The CDR3 spans 15 residues. Germline V gene data show CDR1 as MDHEN and CDR2 as SYDVKM. These data belong to a study of blood T cell repertoires in COVID-19. Assay used: immunoSEQ multiplex PCR; TCRdb lists only in-frame clones, some missing. In the table there are roughly 110,000 clones, 60% to 85% of which are singletons. V usage is TRBV28 and J usage is TRBJ1-3, with D hard to call. Sequencing used peripheral blood. The TCR was taken from a man between 65 and 85 years old with acute or convalescent COVID-19. CDR3 in amino acids: CASSSPTITGNTIYF. DNA for the CDR3: TGTGCCAGCAGTTCCCCGACAATAACTGGAAACACCATATATTTT.